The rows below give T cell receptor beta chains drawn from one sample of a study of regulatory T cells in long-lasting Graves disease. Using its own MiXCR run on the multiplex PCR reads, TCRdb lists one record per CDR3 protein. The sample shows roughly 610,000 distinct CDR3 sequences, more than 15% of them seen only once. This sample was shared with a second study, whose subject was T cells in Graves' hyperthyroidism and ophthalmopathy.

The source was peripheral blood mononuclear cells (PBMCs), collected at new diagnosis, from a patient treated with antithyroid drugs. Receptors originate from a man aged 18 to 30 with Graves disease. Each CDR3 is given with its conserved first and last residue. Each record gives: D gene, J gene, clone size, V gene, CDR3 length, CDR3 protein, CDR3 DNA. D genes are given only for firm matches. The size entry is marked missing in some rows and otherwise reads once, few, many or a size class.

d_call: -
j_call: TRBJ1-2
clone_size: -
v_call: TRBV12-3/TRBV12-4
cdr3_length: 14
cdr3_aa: CASTAGLTNYGYTF
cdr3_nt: TGTGCCAGCACGGCGGGTTTAACTAACTATGGCTACACCTTC

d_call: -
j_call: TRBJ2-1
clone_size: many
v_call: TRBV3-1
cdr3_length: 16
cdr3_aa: CASSQEALASYNEQFF
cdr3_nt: TGTGCCAGCAGCCAAGAGGCCCTAGCCTCCTACAATGAGCAGTTCTTC

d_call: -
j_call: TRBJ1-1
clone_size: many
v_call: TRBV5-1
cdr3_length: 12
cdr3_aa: CASSLEGTEAFF
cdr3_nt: TGTGCCAGCAGCTTGGAGGGAACTGAAGCTTTCTTT

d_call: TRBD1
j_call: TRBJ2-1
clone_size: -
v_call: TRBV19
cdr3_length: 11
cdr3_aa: CAKTGCNEQFF
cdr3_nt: TGTGCCAAGACAGGGTGCAATGAGCAGTTCTTC

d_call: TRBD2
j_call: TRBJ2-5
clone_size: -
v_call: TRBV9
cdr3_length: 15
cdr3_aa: CASSAGDYSTETQYF
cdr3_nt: TGTGCCAGCAGCGCGGGGGACTACTCGACCGAGACCCAGTACTTC

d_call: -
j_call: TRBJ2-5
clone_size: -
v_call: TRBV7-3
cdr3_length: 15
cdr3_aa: CASSLGVRKEETQYF
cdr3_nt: TGTGCCAGCAGCTTAGGGGTTAGGAAAGAAGAGACCCAGTACTTC

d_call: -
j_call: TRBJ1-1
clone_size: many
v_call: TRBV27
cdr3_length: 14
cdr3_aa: CASSKQGDSLKAFF
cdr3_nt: TGTGCCAGCAGTAAACAGGGAGACTCTCTAAAAGCTTTCTTT

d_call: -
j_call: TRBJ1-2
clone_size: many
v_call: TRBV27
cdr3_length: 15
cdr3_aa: CASSPAGRGHYGYTF
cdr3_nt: TGTGCCAGCAGCCCGGCGGGCAGGGGACACTATGGCTACACCTTC

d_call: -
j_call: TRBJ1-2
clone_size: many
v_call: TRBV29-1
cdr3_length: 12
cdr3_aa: CSVLYGRKPYTF
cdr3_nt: TGCAGCGTTCTTTACGGACGGAAGCCTTACACCTTC

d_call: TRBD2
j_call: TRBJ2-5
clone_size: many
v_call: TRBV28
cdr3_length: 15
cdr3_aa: CASSLPGLAGETQYF
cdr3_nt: TGTGCCAGCAGTTTACCTGGTCTAGCGGGAGAGACCCAGTACTTC

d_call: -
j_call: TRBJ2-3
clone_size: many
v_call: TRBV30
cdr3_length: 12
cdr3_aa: CAGRGGTDTQYF
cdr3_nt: TGTGCCGGCCGCGGGGGCACAGATACGCAGTATTTT

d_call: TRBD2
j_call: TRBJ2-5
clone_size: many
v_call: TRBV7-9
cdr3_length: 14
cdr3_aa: CASSGLAAAETQYF
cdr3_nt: TGTGCCAGCAGCGGACTAGCGGCGGCGGAGACCCAGTACTTC

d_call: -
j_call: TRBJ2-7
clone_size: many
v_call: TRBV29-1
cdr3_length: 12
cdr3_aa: CSVLGVFHEQYF
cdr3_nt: TGCAGCGTTCTAGGAGTGTTCCACGAGCAGTACTTC

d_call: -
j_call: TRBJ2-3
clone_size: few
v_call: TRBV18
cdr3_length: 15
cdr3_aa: CASSPRPLVADTQYF
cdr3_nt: TGTGCCAGCTCACCACGGCCCCTTGTTGCAGATACGCAGTATTTT

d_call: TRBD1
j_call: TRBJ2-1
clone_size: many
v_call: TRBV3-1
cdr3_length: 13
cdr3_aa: CASSQGQSNEQFF
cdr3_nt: TGTGCCAGCAGCCAGGGACAGAGCAATGAGCAGTTCTTC

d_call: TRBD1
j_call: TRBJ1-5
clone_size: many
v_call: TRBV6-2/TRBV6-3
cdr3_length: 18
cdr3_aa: CASSYSISLGQGYQPQHF
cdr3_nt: TGTGCCAGCAGTTACTCGATAAGTCTGGGACAGGGCTATCAGCCCCAGCATTTT

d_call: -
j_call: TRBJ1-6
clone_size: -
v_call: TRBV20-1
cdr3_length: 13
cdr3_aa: CSASWDPGSPLHF
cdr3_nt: TGCAGTGCTAGTTGGGACCCGGGTTCACCCCTCCACTTT

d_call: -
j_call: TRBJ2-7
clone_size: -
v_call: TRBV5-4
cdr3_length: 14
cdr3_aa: CASSLVGRNYEQYF
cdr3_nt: TGTGCCAGCAGCTTGGTGGGGCGGAACTACGAGCAGTACTTC

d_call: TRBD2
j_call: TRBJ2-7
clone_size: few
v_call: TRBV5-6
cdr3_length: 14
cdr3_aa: CASSVGLADYEQYF
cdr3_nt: TGTGCCAGCAGCGTGGGACTAGCGGACTACGAGCAGTACTTC

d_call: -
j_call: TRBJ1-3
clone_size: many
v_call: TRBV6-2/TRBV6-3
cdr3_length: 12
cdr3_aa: CASSYTENTIYF
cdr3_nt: TGTGCCAGCAGCTACACGGAGAACACCATATATTTT

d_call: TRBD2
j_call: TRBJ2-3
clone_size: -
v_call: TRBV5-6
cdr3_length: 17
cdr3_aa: CASSVGPLAGLRHTQYF
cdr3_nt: TGTGCCAGCAGCGTCGGCCCGCTAGCGGGGTTAAGGCATACGCAGTATTTT

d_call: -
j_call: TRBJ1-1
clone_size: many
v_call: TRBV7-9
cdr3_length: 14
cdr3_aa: CASSHREMNTEAFF
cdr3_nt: TGTGCCAGCAGCCACAGGGAGATGAACACTGAAGCTTTCTTT

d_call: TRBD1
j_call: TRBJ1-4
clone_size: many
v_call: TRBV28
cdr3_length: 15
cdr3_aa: CASGGTGATNEKLFF
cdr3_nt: TGTGCCAGCGGTGGGACAGGGGCAACTAATGAAAAACTGTTTTTT

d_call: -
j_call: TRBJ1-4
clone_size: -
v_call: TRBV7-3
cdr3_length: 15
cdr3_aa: CASSDRSTTNEKLFF
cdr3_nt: TGTGCCAGCAGCGACAGGAGTACAACTAATGAAAAACTGTTTTTT